Following are 23 T cell receptor beta chains from one sample sequenced in a study of blood T cells in healthy people across ages. The second PCR ran 7 to 11 cycles with a sample-barcoded 5' primer and J-beta primers. TCRdb itself ran the 5' RACE reads through MiXCR, one entry per CDR3 protein. The sample includes 1,300,000 or so distinct CDR3 sequences, roughly 60% of them seen just once. Specimen: blood. The receptor source for this set is a man aged 18 to 30 in good health.

This clonotype was picked up a small number of times. This chain joins TRBV4-1 and TRBJ2-5; D is possibly TRBD1 or TRBD2 (5 bases each). Trimming cost V 3 bases and J 11 bases, with 19 bases left between them. The V gene's germline CDR1 is MGHRA and CDR2 YSYEKL. This CDR3 region has 14 residues. This chain's CDR3 is CASSQKPLLGEQYF. Written as DNA, the CDR3 is TGCGCCAGCAGCCAGAAGCCTTTACTAGGGGAGCAGTACTTC.

The chain couples TRBV5-1 to TRBJ2-3; 9 nucleotides agree with TRBD2. CDR1 and CDR2 from the germline V gene are SGHRS and YFSETQ. The CDR3 covers 15 residues. The ends lost 2 bases at V and 6 bases at J; junction bases unmatched: 7. The CDR3: CASSFSLAGEDTQYF. The CDR3 DNA reads TGCGCCAGCAGCTTCTCCTTAGCGGGGGAGGATACGCAGTATTTT.

The chain joins TRBV10-3 to TRBJ2-1, with D maybe TRBD1 (5 bases). V shed 6 bases and J shed 0 bases, with 21 bases lying between them. The CDR3 length is 18 residues. CDR1 and CDR2 (germline): ENHRY, SYGVKD. The CDR3 DNA is TGTGCCATCAGAGAAAATCGGCAGGGAAGGGGCTCCTACAATGAGCAGTTCTTC. Its protein product is CAIRENRQGRGSYNEQFF.

The J gene is TRBJ1-2, the V gene TRBV6-1, with a possible D match to TRBD1 (5 bases). The V gene's germline CDR1 is MNHNS and CDR2 SASEGT. Trimming took off 1 base at V and 7 bases at J, with 16 bases between the two ends. The CDR3 sequence is 15 residues long. CDR3 sequence (DNA): TGTGCCAGCAGTGAAGACGGGGGGAGGTTCCCTGGCTACACCTTC. Its protein is CASSEDGGRFPGYTF.

V and J are TRBV29-1 and TRBJ2-1, with D maybe TRBD1 (5 bases). Trimming removed 6 bases at V and 9 bases at J, with 21 bases between. This CDR3 spans 14 amino acids. Germline V gives CDR1 SQVTM, CDR2 ANQGSEA. This chain's CDR3 is CSVLLVIARAEQFF. CDR3 sequence (DNA): TGCAGCGTACTCCTAGTCATCGCCAGGGCTGAGCAGTTCTTC.

This chain links TRBV4-3 with TRBJ1-2, with D hard to call. Trimming took off 0 bases at V and 8 bases at J, with 19 bases between the two ends. This CDR3 region has 16 residues. Per germline, CDR1 LGHNA and CDR2 YSLEER. CDR3 region: CASSQDQAGTAWGYTF. The CDR3, as DNA: TGCGCCAGCAGCCAAGATCAGGCAGGAACGGCCTGGGGCTACACCTTC.

The chain has TRBV2 and TRBJ2-4; D gene uncertain. The tail of the sequence fits TRBJ2-7 better, so the J call may be wrong. This CDR3 is built from 13 residues. Germline CDR1 SNHLY, CDR2 FYNNEI. Written as DNA, the CDR3 is TGTGCCAGCAGTCTGAGTGTGATCTACGAGCAGTACTTC. Translated, it gives CASSLSVIYEQYF.

This clonotype was picked up a small number of times. This chain uses TRBV7-7 with TRBJ2-5; maybe TRBD2 (5 bases). The CDR3 sequence is 13 residues long. The germline gives CDR1 SSHAT, CDR2 FNYEAQ (reference sequence). Trimming stripped 8 bases from V and 5 bases from J, with 15 bases between. The CDR3 is CASGDPSGETQYF. The CDR3 DNA reads TGTGCCAGCGGGGATCCATCGGGGGAGACCCAGTACTTC.

A few counts support this clonotype. J is TRBJ2-2 and V is TRBV29-1; D is tentatively TRBD1 or TRBD2 (6 bases each). The CDR3 covers 14 residues. V dropped 6 bases and J dropped 2 bases, with 13 bases sitting between them. The germline CDR1 and CDR2 sequences are SQVTM and ANQGSEA. The CDR3 sequence: CSVAAGGNTGELFF. The CDR3 DNA is TGCAGCGTGGCAGCCGGGGGCAACACCGGGGAGCTGTTTTTT.

This clonotype was detected a few times. This chain connects TRBV29-1 to TRBJ1-1; TRBD1 aligns across 9 bases. V lost 7 bases to trimming and J lost 5 bases; unmatched junction nucleotides: 2. From germline, CDR1 is SQVTM and CDR2 ANQGSEA. The CDR3 sequence is 11 residues long. CDR3 bases: TGCAGCGGACAGGGGGGGACTGAAGCTTTCTTT. This gives the protein CSGQGGTEAFF.

Only one count was recorded for this clonotype. The chain uses TRBV7-2 and TRBJ2-1, with 8 bases identical to TRBD1. J was trimmed by 6 bases and V by 8 bases; bases with no gene match: 12. Germline V lookup: CDR1 SGHTA, CDR2 FQGNSA. The CDR3 is 15 residues long. The CDR3 DNA sequence: TGTGCCAGCGGCTGTGGGGCCAGGGGGCTCAATGAGCAGTTCTTC. This codes for CASGCGARGLNEQFF.

This clonotype appeared a few times. The rearrangement links TRBV4-2 to TRBJ1-2; D is perhaps TRBD1 (6 bases). Deletions cut 0 bases from V and 2 bases from J, with 16 bases between. This CDR3 is built from 17 residues. The V gene's germline CDR1 is LGHNA and CDR2 YNFKEQ. The CDR3 reads CASSQDLGRGPNYGYTF. For the CDR3, the DNA is TGTGCCAGCAGCCAAGATTTAGGGCGGGGGCCGAACTATGGCTACACCTTC.

In this sample, this clonotype turned up once. The rearrangement links TRBV6-5 to TRBJ2-1, with 9 bases that match TRBD2. CDR1 is MNHEY and CDR2 is SVGAGI in the germline V gene. The length of the CDR3 is 16 residues. V lost 4 bases to trimming and J lost 5 bases; unmatched junction nucleotides: 9. The CDR3 is CASSSSLAGLNNEQFF. The CDR3 DNA sequence: TGTGCCAGCAGTTCCTCTCTAGCGGGACTAAACAATGAGCAGTTCTTC.

This chain links TRBV5-5 with TRBJ2-1, with D unclear. This CDR3 region has 16 residues. CDR1 and CDR2 from the germline V gene are SGHKS and YYEKEE (reference sequence). Trimming removed 1 base at V and 0 bases at J, with 11 bases between. The CDR3 is CASSLPDWSSYNEQFF. In nucleotides, the CDR3 is TGTGCCAGCAGCTTGCCCGACTGGAGCTCCTACAATGAGCAGTTCTTC.

This chain connects TRBV6-1 to TRBJ2-7; 11 nucleotides match TRBD2. CDR1 is MNHNS, CDR2 SASEGT, per germline. Trimming took 7 bases from V and 3 from J; bases not matched to a gene: 14. This CDR3 has 17 amino acids. For the CDR3, the DNA is TGTGCCAGCAAGCTAGCGGGAGGAGGGGTCGGAGACTACGAGCAGTACTTC. Translated, it gives CASKLAGGGVGDYEQYF.

In the case of this clonotype: One junction end does not reproduce the germline sequence, and a read error may be involved. V is TRBV3-1 and J is TRBJ2-3, with 8 bases aligning to TRBD2. The CDR3 sequence is 16 residues long. Germline CDR1 LGHDT, CDR2 YNNKEL (reference sequence). CDR3 DNA: TGTGCCAGCAGTCAAGAATCGGCAGCGGGGGTAGATACGCAGTATTTT. Translating it yields CASSQESAAGVDTQYF.

This clonotype was detected many times. This sequence may be a read error, since a much larger clone differs from it by one base. The chain uses TRBV25-1 and TRBJ2-5; D is ambiguous. Germline V gene sequence: CDR1 MGHDK, CDR2 SYGVNS. The length of the CDR3 is 14 residues. Trimming cost V 1 base and J 2 bases, with 8 bases left between them. In DNA, the CDR3 is TGTGCCAGCAGTGAATGGGCCGTACAAGAGACCCAGTACTTC. The encoded protein is CASSEWAVQETQYF.

J is TRBJ2-7 and V is TRBV7-6, with a weak D call TRBD1 (6 bases). Trimming stripped 5 bases from V and 6 bases from J, with 11 bases between. The CDR3 runs to 12 residues. Per germline, CDR1 SGHVS and CDR2 FNYEAQ. Here the CDR3 reads CASSPDRREQYF. The CDR3 bases are TGTGCCAGCAGCCCCGACAGGCGCGAGCAGTACTTC.

This rearrangement joins TRBV20-1 to TRBJ1-2; possibly TRBD1 for D (5 bases). Trimming shortened V by 1 base and J by 3 bases, and 15 bases separated the two germline ends. CDR3 size: 15 residues. Germline lookup yields CDR1 DFQATT and CDR2 SNEGSKA (reference sequence). The CDR3: CSARVRDYTYYGYTF. The CDR3 DNA is TGCAGTGCTAGAGTCCGGGACTATACTTACTATGGCTACACCTTC.

This chain joins TRBV15 and TRBJ2-4, with D perhaps matching TRBD1 (5 bases). The J call may be in error: the DNA end matches TRBJ2-5 better. This CDR3 is built from 14 residues. Germline assignment: CDR1 LNHNV and CDR2 YYDKDF (reference sequence). The CDR3 here is CATSRENRRETQYF. CDR3 in DNA: TGTGCCACCAGCAGAGAAAACAGGAGAGAGACCCAGTACTTC.

The V and J genes are TRBV2 and TRBJ2-3; 12 nucleotides agree with TRBD1. The CDR3 is made up of 15 amino acids. CDR1 and CDR2 (germline): SNHLY, FYNNEI. V was clipped by 10 bases and J by 3 bases; unmatched bases: 8. The CDR3: CATRGTGGWTDTQYF. CDR3 DNA: TGTGCCACCAGGGGGACAGGGGGCTGGACAGATACGCAGTATTTT.

The genes are TRBV29-1 and TRBJ2-1; the D gene is possibly TRBD2 (5 bases). Germline V lookup: CDR1 SQVTM, CDR2 ANQGSEA. The length of the CDR3 is 13 residues. Trimming removed 4 bases at V and 5 bases at J, with 12 bases between. CDR3 coding DNA: TGCAGCGTTGGCTCGGGGTCCAACAATGAGCAGTTCTTC. Its translation is CSVGSGSNNEQFF.

This clonotype was seen just once. V is TRBV11-2 and J is TRBJ2-5; 10 positions agree with TRBD2. This CDR3 contains 15 residues. Trimming removed 5 bases from V and 7 bases from J; junction bases left unmatched: 10. Germline V gives CDR1 SGHAT, CDR2 FQNNGV. The CDR3 here is CASSPWASGGRTQYF. The CDR3 coding sequence is TGTGCCAGCAGCCCATGGGCTAGCGGGGGAAGGACCCAGTACTTC.